The 29 T cell receptor beta chains below were found in one sample sequenced in a study of OX40 agonist ivuxolimab in advanced cancers. Sequencing used immunoSEQ multiplex PCR; TCRdb keeps in-frame clones, though not all of them. Of some 60,000 clones listed, about 90% are singletons. The sequencing here drew on CD4+ or CD8+ T cells sorted from blood, taken in a trial of the OX40 agonist ivuxolimab. The receptors were sampled from an adult with an advanced solid tumor such as melanoma, head and neck, liver or kidney cancer.

This chain links TRBV5-6 with TRBJ2-7; D assignment may be TRBD1 or TRBD2 (5 bases each). V was shortened by 4 bases and J by 3 bases, with 11 bases between the two germline ends. There are 13 residues in the CDR3. Germline CDR1 reads SGHDT; CDR2 reads YYEEEE. This CDR3 is CASSGDRYYEQYF. In DNA, the CDR3 is TGTGCCAGCAGCGGGGACCGATACTACGAGCAGTACTTC.

The chain carries TRBV10-2 and TRBJ2-5; 8 bases match TRBD1. The J call may be in error: the DNA end matches TRBJ2-7 better. This CDR3 is built from 14 residues. The germline gives CDR1 WSHSY, CDR2 SAAADI. The DNA for the CDR3 is TGCGCCAGCACCGGGACAGGCGGGCCCTACGAGCAGTACTTC. Its protein is CASTGTGGPYEQYF.

The chain couples TRBV7-2 to TRBJ1-1; 7 nucleotides align to TRBD1. The ends lost 3 bases at V and 1 base at J; junction bases unmatched: 8. Looked up from germline, CDR1 is SGHTA and CDR2 is FQGNSA. The CDR3 is made up of 16 amino acids. CDR3 in DNA: TGTGCCAGCAGCTTTGTCGAAAGACAGGGGAACACTGAAGCTTTCTTT. Its protein is CASSFVERQGNTEAFF.

The genes are TRBV15 and TRBJ2-7, with D perhaps assigned TRBD1 or TRBD2 (5 bases each). From germline, CDR1 is LNHNV and CDR2 YYDKDF (reference sequence). The V end lost 5 bases, the J end lost 2 bases, and 13 bases lay between the germline ends. This CDR3 is 14 amino acids long. The CDR3 spells CATSPRDGPYEQYF. Here the CDR3 DNA reads TGTGCCACCAGCCCCAGGGACGGTCCCTACGAGCAGTACTTC.

The chain links TRBV18 to TRBJ1-5; 8 nucleotides line up with TRBD1. The CDR3 is made up of 15 amino acids. CDR1 is KGHSH, CDR2 LQKENI, per germline. Trimming took 4 bases from V and 4 from J; bases not matched to a gene: 6. CDR3 sequence (DNA): TGTGCCAGCTCACGGACAGGGTCGCCGAATCAGCCCCAGCATTTT. As protein: CASSRTGSPNQPQHF.

The J gene is TRBJ1-4, the V gene TRBV28; D might be TRBD1 (5 bases). In germline, CDR1 is MDHEN, CDR2 SYDVKM. The CDR3 has 15 residues. Trimming left V 2 bases short and J 2 bases short, with 9 bases between. CDR3 nucleotides: TGTGCCAGCAGTTTAGGAGGGACGACTAATGAAAAACTGTTTTTT. Protein: CASSLGGTTNEKLFF.

Concerning this clone: An end of the junction differs from the germline gene, which may be a read error. This chain uses TRBV9 with TRBJ1-1; possible D gene TRBD1, 5 bases. The germline gives CDR1 SGDLS, CDR2 YYNGEE. This CDR3 is 13 amino acids long. The CDR3 here is CASGVLGDTEAFF. The DNA of the CDR3 is TGTGCCAGCGGCGTATTGGGGGACACTGAAGCTTTCTTT.

This clone was found once. The chain carries TRBV7-2 and TRBJ2-7; D possibly uses TRBD1 or TRBD2 (5 bases each). CDR1 is SGHTA and CDR2 is FQGNSA in the germline V gene. V lost 1 base to trimming and J lost 7 bases, with 8 bases between them. The length of the CDR3 is 12 residues. CDR3 DNA: TGTGCCAGCAGCTTAGATGAGGGGGAGCAGTACTTC. Its translation is CASSLDEGEQYF.

V and J are TRBV7-2 and TRBJ2-5, with D maybe TRBD2 (6 bases). V was trimmed by 5 bases and J by 7 bases, leaving 11 bases between them. CDR3 length equals 12 residues. From germline, CDR1 is SGHTA and CDR2 FQGNSA. CDR3 region: CASSATEGTQYF. For the CDR3, the DNA is TGTGCCAGCAGCGCCACGGAGGGGACCCAGTACTTC.

This clone was detected once. The V and J genes are TRBV7-2 and TRBJ2-1; no clear D gene. The germline V gene has CDR1 SGHTA and CDR2 FQGNSA. Deletions cut 1 base from V and 8 bases from J, with 6 bases between. The CDR3 spans 12 residues. The CDR3 DNA sequence: TGTGCCAGCAGCTTAGATTTCGATGAGCAGTTCTTC. It translates to CASSLDFDEQFF.

V gene TRBV27 combines with J gene TRBJ2-2; D gene ambiguous. Trimming shortened V by 5 bases and J by 8 bases, and 15 bases separated the two germline ends. The length of the CDR3 is 14 residues. Germline lookup yields CDR1 MNHEY and CDR2 SMNVEV (reference sequence). CDR3: CASSVGSPAGELFF. The CDR3 bases are TGTGCCAGCAGTGTCGGCAGCCCGGCTGGGGAGCTGTTTTTT.

The rearrangement links TRBV7-3 to TRBJ2-6; the D is unclear. Germline V gene data show CDR1 as SGHTA and CDR2 as FQGTGA. V shed 5 bases and J shed 4 bases, with 12 bases lying between them. CDR3 size: 15 residues. Here the CDR3 DNA reads TGTGCCAGCAGCCCGGTCCTAACCGGGGCCAACGTCCTGACTTTC. Translation: CASSPVLTGANVLTF.

The chain is built from TRBV5-6 and TRBJ2-2; D may be TRBD1 or TRBD2 (5 bases each). V gave up 0 bases and J gave up 3 bases, with 6 bases separating them. CDR1 is SGHDT and CDR2 is YYEEEE in the germline V gene. CDR3 size: 14 residues. The CDR3 DNA reads as TGTGCCAGCAGCTTGGGAGGGGACACCGGGGAGCTGTTTTTT. Translation gives CASSLGGDTGELFF.

This clone is a singleton in its sample. This rearrangement joins TRBV19 to TRBJ2-4; D possibly corresponds to TRBD1 (6 bases). Germline V lookup: CDR1 LNHDA, CDR2 SQIVND (reference sequence). The length of the CDR3 is 14 residues. The germline V and J ends were trimmed by 6 bases and 8 bases, with 17 bases remaining between them. This chain's CDR3 is CASRHTGSLDIQYF. CDR3 sequence (DNA): TGTGCCAGTAGGCACACAGGGAGCCTGGACATTCAGTACTTC.

The rearrangement uses TRBV29-1 and TRBJ2-1; D gene unclear. The germline V gene has CDR1 SQVTM and CDR2 ANQGSEA. Trimming cost V 4 bases and J 3 bases, with 13 bases left between them. This CDR3 spans 14 amino acids. The CDR3 sequence is CSVVVSPYYNEQFF. The CDR3 DNA is TGCAGCGTTGTTGTGAGTCCCTACTACAATGAGCAGTTCTTC.

This clone was detected once. The chain carries TRBV5-1 and TRBJ2-7; tentatively, D is TRBD1 or TRBD2 (5 bases each). Germline V gives CDR1 SGHRS, CDR2 YFSETQ. The V end was cut by 0 bases, the J end by 5 bases, with 18 bases between. The CDR3 runs 16 residues. CDR3: CASSLARLPGRDEQYF. As DNA, the CDR3 is TGCGCCAGCAGCTTGGCCAGGCTGCCGGGACGAGACGAGCAGTACTTC.

The gene calls are TRBV12-5 and TRBJ1-1; tentatively, D is TRBD1 (6 bases). This CDR3 spans 17 amino acids. Germline CDR1 is LGHNT and CDR2 is FRNRAP. V lost 2 bases and J 4 bases, leaving 20 bases between the germline ends. The CDR3 here is CASGLTRTAAKGTEAFF. In nucleotides, the CDR3 is TGTGCTAGTGGTTTGACCCGGACAGCCGCTAAGGGCACTGAAGCTTTCTTT.

This chain links TRBV7-2 with TRBJ2-5; no clear D gene. The J call may be faulty, since TRBJ2-7 better matches the DNA end. The CDR3 has 13 residues. In germline, CDR1 is SGHTA, CDR2 FQGNSA. The CDR3 protein is CASSFERTYEQYF. As DNA, the CDR3 is TGTGCCAGCAGCTTCGAAAGGACCTACGAGCAGTACTTC.

This chain joins TRBV9 and TRBJ2-7, with TRBD1 matching over 9 bases. The CDR3 has 18 amino acids. CDR1 SGDLS and CDR2 YYNGEE come from the germline V gene. The V gene end was trimmed by 3 bases and the J gene end by 5 bases; junction bases not matched to a gene: 18. The CDR3 spells CASSGPDSGVDRGHEQYF. The CDR3, as DNA: TGTGCCAGCAGCGGACCCGACTCGGGAGTGGACAGGGGACACGAGCAGTACTTC.

A word on this clone: This specimen includes other DNA sequences encoding the same CDR3. CDR3 in DNA: TGTGCCAGCAGCGTAGCGGGGACACAAGAGACCCAGTACTTC. Translation gives CASSVAGTQETQYF. V usage is TRBV9 and J usage is TRBJ2-5; D perhaps matches TRBD1 (6 bases). The V end lost 0 bases, the J end lost 2 bases, and 8 bases lay between the germline ends. The germline CDR1 and CDR2 sequences are SGDLS and YYNGEE. The CDR3 covers 14 residues.

This sequence joins TRBV5-1 and TRBJ1-2; D is unclear. Trimming shortened V by 4 bases and J by 8 bases, and 12 bases separated the two germline ends. Germline loops: CDR1 SGHRS, CDR2 YFSETQ. The CDR3 has 12 amino acids. CDR3 sequence reads: CASSPDAEGYTF. Written as DNA, the CDR3 is TGCGCCAGCAGCCCCGACGCAGAGGGCTACACCTTC.

The V gene is TRBV10-3, the J gene TRBJ1-2; no clear D gene. The CDR3 is 16 residues long. Germline loops: CDR1 ENHRY, CDR2 SYGVKD. Deletions cut 3 bases from V and 0 bases from J, with 14 bases between. The CDR3 DNA sequence: TGTGCCATCAGTGATAGTAGAAGTGGTACTAACTATGGCTACACCTTC. Amino acid sequence: CAISDSRSGTNYGYTF.

The V gene is TRBV7-9, the J gene TRBJ2-2, with 8 bases lining up with TRBD1. CDR1 and CDR2 from the germline V gene are SEHNR and FQNEAQ (reference sequence). The CDR3 covers 15 residues. Unmatched junction bases numbered 8, after V lost 6 bases and J lost 5 bases. CDR3 coding DNA: TGTGCCAGCAGACGCGGGACAGGCGGAACCGGGGAGCTGTTTTTT. Translated: CASRRGTGGTGELFF.

The chain combines TRBV5-5 with TRBJ2-1, with D possibly matching TRBD2 (6 bases). V dropped 4 bases and J dropped 0 bases, with 11 bases sitting between them. The CDR3 runs 15 residues. CDR1 is SGHKS, CDR2 YYEKEE, per germline (reference sequence). The CDR3 DNA is TGTGCCAGCAGCCATAGCGGAAGCTCCTACAATGAGCAGTTCTTC. This codes for CASSHSGSSYNEQFF.

The chain has TRBV5-6 and TRBJ2-2, with 8 nucleotides matching TRBD2. The germline CDR1 and CDR2 sequences are SGHDT and YYEEEE. CDR3 length: 16 residues. Unmatched junction bases numbered 9, after V lost 3 bases and J lost 5 bases. As DNA, the CDR3 is TGTGCCAGCAGCTACCGGGGCGGGGGGAGAACCGGGGAGCTGTTTTTT. This sequence encodes CASSYRGGGRTGELFF. Drawing the rest from reference TRBV5-6 and TRBJ2-2, the complete variable domain is DAGVTQSPTHLIKTRGQQVTLRCSPKSGHDTVSWYQQALGQGPQFIFQYYEEEERQRGNFPDRFSGHQFPNYSSELNVNALLLGDSALYLCASSYRGGGRTGELFFGEGSRLTVL.

The V call is TRBV4-2, the J call TRBJ1-2; D not certain. The CDR3 length is 14 residues. Germline values: CDR1 LGHNA, CDR2 YNFKEQ. The germline V and J ends were trimmed by 0 bases and 4 bases, with 9 bases remaining between them. The CDR3 loop is CASSQDGRTYGYTF. The CDR3, as DNA: TGTGCCAGCAGCCAAGACGGGAGGACCTATGGCTACACCTTC.

The chain combines TRBV7-6 with TRBJ2-1; 11 nucleotides match TRBD2. Germline loops: CDR1 SGHVS, CDR2 FNYEAQ. After removal of 5 bases from V and 8 bases from J, the junction contained 5 bases not matched to a gene. CDR3 length: 14 residues. The CDR3 DNA follows: TGTGCCAGCAGCAAACTAGCGGGAGCCGATGAGCAGTTCTTC. It codes for CASSKLAGADEQFF. Using reference TRBV7-6 and TRBJ2-1 for the parts outside the CDR3, the full variable domain is GAGVSQSPRYKVTKRGQDVALRCDPISGHVSLYWYRQALGQGPEFLTYFNYEAQQDKSGLPNDRFSAERPEGSISTLTIQRTEQRDSAMYRCASSKLAGADEQFFGPGTRLTVL.

The chain uses TRBV7-2 and TRBJ2-3; TRBD2 agrees at 12 bases. The CDR3 length is 18 residues. Germline V lookup: CDR1 SGHTA, CDR2 FQGNSA. V shed 5 bases, J shed 5 bases, and the junction held 14 bases outside the gene matches. The CDR3: CASSSPGTSGLSQDTQYF. In nucleotides, the CDR3 is TGTGCCAGCAGCAGTCCCGGGACTAGCGGGCTGTCACAAGATACGCAGTATTTT.

The V gene is TRBV6-1, the J gene TRBJ1-2; 7 bases align to TRBD1. The CDR3 length is 15 residues. Germline lookup yields CDR1 MNHNS and CDR2 SASEGT. V gave up 0 bases and J gave up 5 bases; unmatched junction bases: 6. The CDR3 coding sequence is TGTGCCAGCAGTGAAGCGAAGGACAGGTTGTATGGCTACACCTTC. Amino acid sequence: CASSEAKDRLYGYTF.